This T cell receptor beta chain was observed in a study of blood T cell repertoires in COVID-19. Generated by immunoSEQ multiplex PCR, the TCRdb table keeps only in-frame clones and is missing some. The table has around 180,000 clones, about 81% seen once. The CDR3 is made up of 14 amino acids. CDR1 and CDR2 (germline): SGHVS, FQNEAQ. With 3 bases clipped from V and 3 bases from J, the junction kept 4 bases outside the gene matches. In Seattle, patients joined the study during active infection and were tracked longitudinally. The rearrangement joins TRBV7-8 to TRBJ1-1; TRBD1 agrees at 7 bases. The sequencing sample was made of peripheral blood. This receptor was taken from a woman of 80 years or more with COVID-19, enrolled during active disease. The CDR3 region is CASSFRGEDTEAFF. DNA for the CDR3: TGTGCCAGCAGCTTCAGGGGGGAGGACACTGAAGCTTTCTTT.